This T cell receptor (beta chain) comes out of a study of shared clonotypes between healthy human individuals. Overall study: Three CD4 naive, three CD4 memory, two CD8 naive and one CD8 memory plate were used per donor. Study-wide results and caveats: Incompleteness in sorted-subset sequencing, despite large depth, was shown by rarefaction. It was expected that sequencing depth would affect clonotype sharing among donors.

Naivety among CD8 cells was defined by CD45RO negativity and positive CCR7 selection, thereby excluding terminally differentiated effector memory CD45RA+ cells. The CDR3 runs 14 residues. V was cut by 2 bases and J by 3 bases, with 12 bases left in between. Per the germline V gene, CDR1 is SGHRS and CDR2 is YFSETQ. Sorted-subset replicate PCR reactions were performed with 150 to 200 ng DNA, corresponding to tens of thousands of T cell genomes. Sequencing used immunoSEQ multiplex PCR; TCRdb keeps in-frame clones, though not all of them. The table has 650,000 to 800,000 clones, under 95% seen once; the top ten hold 20% to 25%. On this clone itself: What it recognizes is unknown.

The rearrangement uses TRBV5-1 and TRBJ2-7; perhaps TRBD1 as D (6 bases). The sequence was obtained from a young man in good health. What was sequenced was naive CD8+ T cells sorted from blood. The CDR3 nucleotides are TGCGCCAGCAGCTTCGAGGGACACGGCTACGAGCAGTACTTC. This encodes CASSFEGHGYEQYF.